The following is a T cell receptor beta chain sequence with its context. What it binds is unknown. Read data end 3 residues before the CDR3 end; the end is taken from the germline J gene. Germline-derived CDR1 and CDR2 are SGHTA and FQGTGA. Trimming shortened V by 3 bases and J by 4 bases, and 14 bases separated the two germline ends. This CDR3 has 15 amino acids. These data are taken from a study of T cell clonality in common variable immunodeficiency. Points from the study as a whole: CVID subjects had higher TCRbeta clonality than healthy controls, most marked in about a third. Reportedly, TCR beta sequences from common variable immunodeficiency showed fewer deletions and N-nucleotide insertions. Shared TCRbeta clones were fewer between CVID subjects than controls.

Some clones are missing from TCRdb's copy, which holds only in-frame ones; the method was immunoSEQ multiplex PCR. The sample shows about 26,000 clones, none of them appearing just once. Patients and controls were mostly of Caucasian heritage. Sequenced input: peripheral blood mononuclear cells. This TCR came from a human donor with common variable immunodeficiency. The chain is built from TRBV7-3 and TRBJ2-3; D is possibly TRBD2 (5 bases). Here the CDR3 reads CASSFSSTAADTQYF. Partial CDR3 DNA: TGTGCCAGCAGCTTCTCGAGCACAGCGGCAGATACG.